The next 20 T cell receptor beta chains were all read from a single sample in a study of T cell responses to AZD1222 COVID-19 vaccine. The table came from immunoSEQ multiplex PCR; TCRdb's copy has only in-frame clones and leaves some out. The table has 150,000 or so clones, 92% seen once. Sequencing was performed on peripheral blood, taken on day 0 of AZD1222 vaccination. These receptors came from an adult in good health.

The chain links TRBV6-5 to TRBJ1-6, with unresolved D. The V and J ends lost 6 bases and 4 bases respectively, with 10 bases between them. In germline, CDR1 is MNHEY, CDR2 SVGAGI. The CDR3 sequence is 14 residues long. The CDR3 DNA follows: TGTGCCAGCAGCCTCCAGACATATAATTCACCCCTCCACTTT. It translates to CASSLQTYNSPLHF.

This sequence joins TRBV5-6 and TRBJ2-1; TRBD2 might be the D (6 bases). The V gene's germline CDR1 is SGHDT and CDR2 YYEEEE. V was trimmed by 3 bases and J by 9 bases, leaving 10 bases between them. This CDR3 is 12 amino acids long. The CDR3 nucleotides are TGTGCCAGCAGCTACGGACTACTTGAGCAGTTCTTC. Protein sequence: CASSYGLLEQFF.

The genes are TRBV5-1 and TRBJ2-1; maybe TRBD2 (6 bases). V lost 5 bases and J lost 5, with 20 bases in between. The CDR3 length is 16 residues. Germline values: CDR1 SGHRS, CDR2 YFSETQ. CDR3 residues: CASRVDPGAGNNEQFF. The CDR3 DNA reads TGCGCCAGCAGGGTCGACCCGGGAGCAGGGAACAATGAGCAGTTCTTC. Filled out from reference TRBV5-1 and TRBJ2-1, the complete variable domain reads KAGVTQTPRYLIKTRGQQVTLSCSPISGHRSVSWYQQTPGQGLQFLFEYFSETQRNKGNFPGRFSGRQFSNSRSEMNVSTLELGDSALYLCASRVDPGAGNNEQFFGPGTRLTVL.

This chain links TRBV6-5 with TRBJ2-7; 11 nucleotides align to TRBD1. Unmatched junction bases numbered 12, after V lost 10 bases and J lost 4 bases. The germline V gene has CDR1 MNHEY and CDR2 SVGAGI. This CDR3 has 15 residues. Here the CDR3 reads CATPSGQGALYEQYF. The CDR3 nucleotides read TGTGCCACCCCCTCCGGACAGGGGGCCTTATACGAGCAGTACTTC.

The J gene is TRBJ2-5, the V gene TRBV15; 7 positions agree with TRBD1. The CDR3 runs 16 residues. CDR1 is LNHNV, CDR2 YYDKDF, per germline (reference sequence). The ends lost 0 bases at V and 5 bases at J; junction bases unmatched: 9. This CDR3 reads CATSRDPGQSGETQYF. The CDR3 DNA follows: TGTGCCACCAGCAGAGACCCGGGACAGTCAGGGGAGACCCAGTACTTC.

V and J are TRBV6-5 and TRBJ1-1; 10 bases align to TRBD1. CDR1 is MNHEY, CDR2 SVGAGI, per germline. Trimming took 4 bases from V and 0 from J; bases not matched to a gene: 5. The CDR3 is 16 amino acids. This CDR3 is CASSLTGGYLNTEAFF. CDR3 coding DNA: TGTGCCAGCAGTTTGACAGGGGGCTATTTGAACACTGAAGCTTTCTTT.

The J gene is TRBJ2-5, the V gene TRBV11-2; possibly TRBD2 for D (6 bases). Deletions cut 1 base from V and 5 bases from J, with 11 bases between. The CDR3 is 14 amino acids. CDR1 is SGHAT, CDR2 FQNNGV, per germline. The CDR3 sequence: CASSLGSGRETQYF. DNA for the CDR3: TGTGCCAGCAGCTTAGGGTCAGGGAGGGAGACCCAGTACTTC.

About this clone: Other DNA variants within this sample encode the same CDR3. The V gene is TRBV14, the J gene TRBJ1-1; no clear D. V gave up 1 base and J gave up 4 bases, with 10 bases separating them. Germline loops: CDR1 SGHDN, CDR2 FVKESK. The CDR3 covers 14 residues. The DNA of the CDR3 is TGTGCCAGCAGCCAAGTGGGAGGGTTCACTGAAGCTTTCTTT. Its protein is CASSQVGGFTEAFF.

In DNA, the CDR3 is TGCGCCAGCAGCTTGGGACTAGAAGAGACCCAGTACTTC. Protein product: CASSLGLEETQYF. J is TRBJ2-5 and V is TRBV5-1; weak D call: TRBD2 (6 bases). CDR1 and CDR2 from the germline V gene are SGHRS and YFSETQ. This CDR3 has 13 amino acids. V shed 0 bases and J shed 3 bases, with 6 bases lying between them.

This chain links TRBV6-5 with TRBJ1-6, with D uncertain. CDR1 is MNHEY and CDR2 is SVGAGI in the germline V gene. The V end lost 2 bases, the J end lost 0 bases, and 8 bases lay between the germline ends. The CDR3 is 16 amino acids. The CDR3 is CASSYQVNSYNSPLHF. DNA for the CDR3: TGTGCCAGCAGTTACCAGGTTAACTCCTATAATTCACCCCTCCACTTT.

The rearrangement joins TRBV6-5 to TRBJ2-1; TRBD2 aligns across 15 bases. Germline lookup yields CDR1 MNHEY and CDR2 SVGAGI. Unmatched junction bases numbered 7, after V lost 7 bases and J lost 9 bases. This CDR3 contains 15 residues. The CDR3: CASNPGLAGGIEQFF. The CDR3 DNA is TGTGCCAGCAATCCGGGACTAGCGGGAGGAATTGAGCAGTTCTTC.

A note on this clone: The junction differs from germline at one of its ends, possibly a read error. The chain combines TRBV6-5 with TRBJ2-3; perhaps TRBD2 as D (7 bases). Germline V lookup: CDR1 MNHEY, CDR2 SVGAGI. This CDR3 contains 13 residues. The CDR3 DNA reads TGTACCAGCAATGGCGGGGGCGTGAATACGCAGTATTTT. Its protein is CTSNGGGVNTQYF.

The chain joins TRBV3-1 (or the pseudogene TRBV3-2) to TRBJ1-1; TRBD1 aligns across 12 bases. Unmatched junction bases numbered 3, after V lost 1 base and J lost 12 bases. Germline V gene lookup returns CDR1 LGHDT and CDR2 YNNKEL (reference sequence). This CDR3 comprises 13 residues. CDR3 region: CASSQGDRGRSFF. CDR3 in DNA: TGTGCCAGCAGCCAAGGGGACAGGGGGCGTTCTTTCTTT.

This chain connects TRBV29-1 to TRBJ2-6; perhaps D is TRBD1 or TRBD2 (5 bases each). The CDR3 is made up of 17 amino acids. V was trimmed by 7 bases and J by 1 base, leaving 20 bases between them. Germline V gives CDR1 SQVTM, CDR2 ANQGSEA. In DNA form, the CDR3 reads TGCAGCGCCGAATCGACCCTGGGGGTGTCTGGGGCCAACGTCCTGACTTTC. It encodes CSAESTLGVSGANVLTF.

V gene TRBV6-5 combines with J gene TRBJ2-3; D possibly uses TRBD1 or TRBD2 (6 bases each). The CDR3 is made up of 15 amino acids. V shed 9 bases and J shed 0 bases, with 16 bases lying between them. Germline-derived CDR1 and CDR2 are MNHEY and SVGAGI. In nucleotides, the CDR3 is TGTGCCAGTAGGGGGGCAGGGGTCAGCACAGATACGCAGTATTTT. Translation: CASRGAGVSTDTQYF.

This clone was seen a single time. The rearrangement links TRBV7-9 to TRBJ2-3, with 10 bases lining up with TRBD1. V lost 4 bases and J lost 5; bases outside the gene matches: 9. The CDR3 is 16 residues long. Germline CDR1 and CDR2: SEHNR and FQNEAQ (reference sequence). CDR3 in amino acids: CASSSTTGQGRDTQYF. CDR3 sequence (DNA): TGTGCCAGCAGCTCTACTACGGGACAGGGGAGAGATACGCAGTATTTT.

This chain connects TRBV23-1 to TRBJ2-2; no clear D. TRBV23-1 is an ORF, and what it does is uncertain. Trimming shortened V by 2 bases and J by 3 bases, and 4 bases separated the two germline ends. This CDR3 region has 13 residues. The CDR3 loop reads CASSQPDTGELFF. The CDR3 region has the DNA TGCGCCAGCAGTCAACCAGACACCGGGGAGCTGTTTTTT.

The CDR3 nucleotides are TGTGCCAGCAGCTTATGGGGTGGGTCCTATAATTCACCCCTCCACTTT. This sequence encodes CASSLWGGSYNSPLHF. The rearrangement uses TRBV5-4 and TRBJ1-6; no firm D call. Germline CDR1 and CDR2: SGHNT and YYREEE (reference sequence). The CDR3 has 16 amino acids. Deletions cut 2 bases from V and 1 base from J, with 10 bases between.

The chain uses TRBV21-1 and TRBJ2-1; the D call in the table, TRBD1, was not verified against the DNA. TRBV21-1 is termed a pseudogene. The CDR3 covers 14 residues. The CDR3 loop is CATPTGGSYNEQFF. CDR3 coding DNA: TGTGCCACCCCGACAGGGGGCTCCTACAATGAGCAGTTCTTC.

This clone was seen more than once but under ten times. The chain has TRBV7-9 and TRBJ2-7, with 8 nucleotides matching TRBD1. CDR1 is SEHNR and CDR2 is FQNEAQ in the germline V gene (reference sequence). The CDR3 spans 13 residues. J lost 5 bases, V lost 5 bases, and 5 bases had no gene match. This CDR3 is CASSLDREDEQYF. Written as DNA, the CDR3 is TGTGCCAGCAGCCTGGACAGGGAGGACGAGCAGTACTTC. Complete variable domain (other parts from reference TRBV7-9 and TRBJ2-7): DTGVSQNPRHKITKRGQNVTFRCDPISEHNRLYWYRQTLGQGPEFLTYFQNEAQLEKSRLLSDRFSAERPKGSFSTLEIQRTEQGDSAMYLCASSLDREDEQYFGPGTRLTVT.